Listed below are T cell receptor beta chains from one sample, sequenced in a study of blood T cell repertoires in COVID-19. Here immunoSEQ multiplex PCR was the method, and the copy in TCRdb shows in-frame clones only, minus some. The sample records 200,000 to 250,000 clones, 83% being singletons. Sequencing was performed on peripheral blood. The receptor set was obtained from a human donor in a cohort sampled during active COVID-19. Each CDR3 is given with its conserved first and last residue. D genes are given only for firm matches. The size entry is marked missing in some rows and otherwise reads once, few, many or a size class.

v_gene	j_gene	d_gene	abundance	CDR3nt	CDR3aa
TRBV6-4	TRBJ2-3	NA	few	TGTGCCAGCAGTGAGTCGGAGCGAGATACGCAGTATTTT	CASSESERDTQYF
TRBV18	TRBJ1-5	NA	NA	TGTGCCAGCTCACCATCGGGGACTCATCAGCCCCAGCATTTT	CASSPSGTHQPQHF
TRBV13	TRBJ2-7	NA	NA	TGTGCCAGCAGCCTCAGGGGTGCCTTTGACGAGCAGTACTTC	CASSLRGAFDEQYF
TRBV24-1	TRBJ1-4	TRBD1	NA	TGTGCCACCAGCCAGGGGGCGGCTAATGAAAAACTGTTTTTT	CATSQGAANEKLFF
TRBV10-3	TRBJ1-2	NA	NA	TGTGCCATCAGTGATAATCATAGGCAGGGGTATGGCTACACCTTC	CAISDNHRQGYGYTF
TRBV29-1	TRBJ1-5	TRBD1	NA	TGCAGCGTTGGACAGGGGGCCGGTCAGCCCCAGCATTTT	CSVGQGAGQPQHF
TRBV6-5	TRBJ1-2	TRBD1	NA	TGTGCCAGCAGTTACTCGGACAGGGGGAACTATGGCTACACCTTC	CASSYSDRGNYGYTF
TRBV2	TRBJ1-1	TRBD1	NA	TGTGCCAGCAGTGTCGCGGGGCAGGGGGCTGAAGCTTTCTTT	CASSVAGQGAEAFF
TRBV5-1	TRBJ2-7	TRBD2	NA	TGCGCCAGCACCTGGGAGGGTAGCTACGAGCAGTACTTC	CASTWEGSYEQYF
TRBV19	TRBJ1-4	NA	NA	TGTGCCAGTAGTCAGCAGGGTGGAGAAAAACTGTTTTTT	CASSQQGGEKLFF
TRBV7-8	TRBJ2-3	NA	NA	TGTGCCAGCAGCTACAGGGAAGGGACGCAGTATTTT	CASSYREGTQYF
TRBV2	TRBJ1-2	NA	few	TGTGCCAGTACCTTGCAACAGGGACCATATGGCTACACCTTC	CASTLQQGPYGYTF
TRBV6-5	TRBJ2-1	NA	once	TGTGCCAGCAGTTCCCCGGGGGGCGGGAGAAACAATGAGCAGTTCTTC	CASSSPGGGRNNEQFF
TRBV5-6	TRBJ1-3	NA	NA	TGTGCCAGCAGCTTCCTAGGACAGTTAAACTCTGGAAACACCATATATTTT	CASSFLGQLNSGNTIYF
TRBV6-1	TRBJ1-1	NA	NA	TGTGCCAGCAGTGAAGTATTGGGGAGGGGCACTGAAGCTTTCTTT	CASSEVLGRGTEAFF
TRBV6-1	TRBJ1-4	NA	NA	TGTGCCAGCAGTGAAGCGGGGGGGCGTGAAAAACTGTTTTTT	CASSEAGGREKLFF
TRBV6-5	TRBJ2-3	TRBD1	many	TGTGCCAGCAGAGGACAGGGTACAGATACGCAGTATTTT	CASRGQGTDTQYF
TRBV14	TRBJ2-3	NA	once	TGTGCCAGCAAGAGAGGGACTTTCACAGATACGCAGTATTTT	CASKRGTFTDTQYF
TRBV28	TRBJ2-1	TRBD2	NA	TGTGCCAGCAGTTTATTTCTGGCTAGCGGGCCCTACAATGAGCAGTTCTTC	CASSLFLASGPYNEQFF
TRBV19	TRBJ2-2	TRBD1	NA	TGTGCCAGTAGTACACTCGGGACAGCGAACACCGGGGAGCTGTTTTTT	CASSTLGTANTGELFF
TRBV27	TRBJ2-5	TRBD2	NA	TGTGCCAGCAGTTTAAGTGGACTAGCGGGTCGCCAAGAGACCCAGTACTTC	CASSLSGLAGRQETQYF
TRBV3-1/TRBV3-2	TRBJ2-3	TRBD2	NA	TGTGCCAGCAGCCGGCGTTACCATGGACTAGCGGGGGAGAGCCGGGACACAGATACGCAGTATTTT	CASSRRYHGLAGESRDTDTQYF
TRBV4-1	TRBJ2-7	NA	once	TGCGCCAGCAGCCAAGATAGCCGGGGGGCAGCCTACGAGCAGTACTTC	CASSQDSRGAAYEQYF
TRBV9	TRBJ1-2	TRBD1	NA	TGTGCCAGCAGCGCGTTCAGACCGACAGGGGGCGGTGGCTACACCTTC	CASSAFRPTGGGGYTF
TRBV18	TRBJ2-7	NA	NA	TGTGCCAGCTCACCACCGGGCAGCTCCTACGAGCAGTACTTC	CASSPPGSSYEQYF
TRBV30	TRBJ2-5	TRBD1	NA	TGTGCCTCGACAGGGGGCCTGGGGGAGACCCAGTACTTC	CASTGGLGETQYF
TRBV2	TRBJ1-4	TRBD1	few	TGTGCCAGCAGTAACAGGGGGCGGCATGAAAAACTGTTTTTT	CASSNRGRHEKLFF
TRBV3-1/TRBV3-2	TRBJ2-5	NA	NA	TGTGCCAGCAGCCGGACAGAGTTCGAGACCCAGTACTTC	CASSRTEFETQYF
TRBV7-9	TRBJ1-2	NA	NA	TGTGCCAGCAGCTTAGCTGACAGAGCTAACTATGGCTACACCTTC	CASSLADRANYGYTF
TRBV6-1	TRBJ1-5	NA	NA	TGTGCCAGCAGTGAACCAGGGGAAGTCAATCAGCCCCAGCATTTT	CASSEPGEVNQPQHF
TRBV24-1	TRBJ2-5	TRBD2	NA	TGTGCCACCAGTGCCTCGGGGGGGGAGACCCAGTACTTC	CATSASGGETQYF
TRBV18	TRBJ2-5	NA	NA	TGTGCCAGCTCACCGCTCGAGGAAGCGCGCGAGACCCAGTACTTC	CASSPLEEARETQYF
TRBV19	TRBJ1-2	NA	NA	TGTGCCAGTAGTATCAACAGGGAAAAAGTCTATGGCTACACCTTC	CASSINREKVYGYTF
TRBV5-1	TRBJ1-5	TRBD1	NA	TGCGCCAGCAGCTTGGATGGACAGGGATCTCAGCCCCAGCATTTT	CASSLDGQGSQPQHF
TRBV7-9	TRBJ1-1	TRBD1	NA	TGTGCCAGCAGCTTTAAGGGGGCGAACACTGAAGCTTTCTTT	CASSFKGANTEAFF
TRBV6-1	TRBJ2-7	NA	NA	TGTGCCAGCAGTGTAGGAAACAGGGTGTCCCCCTACGAGCAGTACTTC	CASSVGNRVSPYEQYF
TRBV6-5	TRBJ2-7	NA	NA	TGTGCCAGCAGGCCGACAGCCTTGTCCTACGAGCAGTACTTC	CASRPTALSYEQYF
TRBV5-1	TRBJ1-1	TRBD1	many	TGCGCCAGCAGCTTGGGGACAGGGAGGGATGAAGCTTTCTTT	CASSLGTGRDEAFF
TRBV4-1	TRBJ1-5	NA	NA	TGCGCCAGCAGCCAAGAATCCCACAATCAGCCCCAGCATTTT	CASSQESHNQPQHF
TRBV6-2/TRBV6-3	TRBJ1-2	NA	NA	TGTGCCAGCAGTTACTATATGTCCGGCTACACCTTC	CASSYYMSGYTF